This T cell receptor beta chain was sequenced in a study of healthy donors' naive CD4 and CD8 T cells. The table lists this clonotype with a count of one. Starting from roughly 0.55 ug of total RNA, TCR libraries were made with linear amplification. TCRdb analysed the reads with MiXCR anew, one entry per CDR3 protein. The sample holds roughly 200,000 distinct CDR3 sequences; nearly 75% are singletons and the top ten take roughly 2.3%. The CDR3 sequence is 11 residues long. Trimming took 7 bases from V and 2 from J, leaving 4 bases between them. Germline V gene data show CDR1 as MNHEY and CDR2 as SVGEGT.

Sequencing was performed on naive CD4+ and CD8+ T cells sorted from blood, pooled from several donors. The chain employs TRBV6-2 or TRBV6-3 and TRBJ2-3; unclear D gene. This receptor was identified in a pool of human donors in good health; the sample pools cells from several healthy donors. The chain's CDR3 is CASTATDTQYF. For the CDR3, the DNA is TGTGCCAGCACCGCCACAGATACGCAGTATTTT.